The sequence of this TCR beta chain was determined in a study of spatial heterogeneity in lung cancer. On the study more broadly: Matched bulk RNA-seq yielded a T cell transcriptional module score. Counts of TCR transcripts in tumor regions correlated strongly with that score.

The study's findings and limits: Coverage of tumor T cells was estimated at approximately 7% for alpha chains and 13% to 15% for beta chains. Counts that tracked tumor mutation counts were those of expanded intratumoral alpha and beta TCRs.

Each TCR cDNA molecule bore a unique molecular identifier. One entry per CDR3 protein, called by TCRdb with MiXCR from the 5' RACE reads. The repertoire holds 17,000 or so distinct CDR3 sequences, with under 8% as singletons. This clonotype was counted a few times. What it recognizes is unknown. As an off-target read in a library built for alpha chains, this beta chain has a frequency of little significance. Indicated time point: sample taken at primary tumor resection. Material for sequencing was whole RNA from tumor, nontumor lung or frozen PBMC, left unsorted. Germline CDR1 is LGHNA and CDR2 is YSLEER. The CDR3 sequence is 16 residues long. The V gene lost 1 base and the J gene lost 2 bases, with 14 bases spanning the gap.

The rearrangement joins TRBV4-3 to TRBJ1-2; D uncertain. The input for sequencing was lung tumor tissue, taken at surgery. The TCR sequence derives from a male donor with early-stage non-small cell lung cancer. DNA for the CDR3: TGCGCCAGCAGCCAAGTCGGAGGTTTACTAAACTATGGCTACACCTTC. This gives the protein CASSQVGGLLNYGYTF.